The rows below give T cell receptor beta chains drawn from one sample of a study of blood T cell repertoires in COVID-19. Measured with immunoSEQ multiplex PCR; TCRdb has only the in-frame clones, and not every one. Among roughly 500,000 clones, about 88% were seen once, and the ten largest hold around 0.92%. The sample consisted of peripheral blood. The receptor source for this set is a man between 18 and 29 years old with COVID-19, enrolled during active disease. Both conserved end residues are part of each CDR3. D genes are given only for firm matches. Rows give clone size only sometimes, using once, few, many, or a class for an expanded clone.

d_call: -; j_call: TRBJ2-1; v_call: TRBV6-5; clone_size: -; cdr3_aa: CASRNHWSSYNEQFF; cdr3_nt: TGTGCCAGCAGGAATCATTGGAGCTCCTACAATGAGCAGTTCTTC
d_call: TRBD2; j_call: TRBJ2-7; v_call: TRBV27; clone_size: -; cdr3_aa: CASSWVAGDYEQYF; cdr3_nt: TGTGCCAGCAGTTGGGTAGCGGGCGATTACGAGCAGTACTTC
d_call: -; j_call: TRBJ2-7; v_call: TRBV13; clone_size: -; cdr3_aa: CASSLDLRGHEQYF; cdr3_nt: TGTGCCAGCAGCTTGGACCTACGGGGTCACGAGCAGTACTTC
d_call: TRBD2; j_call: TRBJ2-1; v_call: TRBV6-5; clone_size: -; cdr3_aa: CASSYSPSGERNEQFF; cdr3_nt: TGTGCCAGCAGTTACTCCCCCAGCGGGGAACGCAATGAGCAGTTCTTC
d_call: TRBD2; j_call: TRBJ2-7; v_call: TRBV14; clone_size: -; cdr3_aa: CASSQDWPSGSYYEQYF; cdr3_nt: TGTGCCAGCAGCCAAGATTGGCCTAGCGGAAGTTACTACGAGCAGTACTTC
d_call: -; j_call: TRBJ2-7; v_call: TRBV9; clone_size: -; cdr3_aa: CASSVMPGAVYEQYF; cdr3_nt: TGTGCCAGCAGCGTAATGCCAGGGGCCGTCTACGAGCAGTACTTC
d_call: TRBD2; j_call: TRBJ2-1; v_call: TRBV4-1; clone_size: -; cdr3_aa: CASSQGGPAGGLGSEQFF; cdr3_nt: TGCGCCAGCAGCCAAGGAGGTCCAGCGGGGGGGCTAGGTAGTGAGCAGTTCTTC
d_call: -; j_call: TRBJ2-5; v_call: TRBV6-1; clone_size: -; cdr3_aa: CASSEMGGPKETQYF; cdr3_nt: TGTGCCAGCAGTGAAATGGGGGGGCCTAAAGAGACCCAGTACTTC
d_call: -; j_call: TRBJ2-1; v_call: TRBV10-3; clone_size: once; cdr3_aa: CAISDSYNEQFF; cdr3_nt: TGTGCCATCAGTGACAGCTACAATGAGCAGTTCTTC
d_call: TRBD1; j_call: TRBJ2-7; v_call: TRBV2; clone_size: -; cdr3_aa: CATTRDSVISYEQYF; cdr3_nt: TGTGCCACGACCCGGGACAGTGTAATATCCTACGAGCAGTACTTC
d_call: TRBD2; j_call: TRBJ2-1; v_call: TRBV27; clone_size: -; cdr3_aa: CASSKGLAKATNNEQFF; cdr3_nt: TGTGCCAGCAGTAAGGGACTAGCGAAAGCTACGAACAATGAGCAGTTCTTC
d_call: TRBD1; j_call: TRBJ2-1; v_call: TRBV5-4; clone_size: -; cdr3_aa: CASSLGDRGPIYNEQFF; cdr3_nt: TGTGCCAGCAGCTTGGGTGACAGGGGACCGATCTACAATGAGCAGTTCTTC
d_call: TRBD2; j_call: TRBJ2-3; v_call: TRBV7-9; clone_size: once; cdr3_aa: CASSLGTSGIDTQYF; cdr3_nt: TGTGCCAGCAGCTTAGGGACTAGCGGAATAGATACGCAGTATTTT
d_call: TRBD2; j_call: TRBJ2-1; v_call: TRBV7-2; clone_size: -; cdr3_aa: CASSLEYTSGSYEQFF; cdr3_nt: TGTGCCAGCAGCTTAGAGTACACTAGCGGGAGCTATGAGCAGTTCTTC
d_call: TRBD2; j_call: TRBJ2-5; v_call: TRBV14; clone_size: -; cdr3_aa: CASSQLAGQETQYF; cdr3_nt: TGTGCCAGCAGCCAACTAGCGGGCCAAGAGACCCAGTACTTC
d_call: -; j_call: TRBJ1-2; v_call: TRBV2; clone_size: -; cdr3_aa: CASSENGGYGYTF; cdr3_nt: TGTGCCAGCAGTGAAAATGGAGGTTATGGCTACACCTTC
d_call: -; j_call: TRBJ1-2; v_call: TRBV14; clone_size: -; cdr3_aa: CASSQARWGYTF; cdr3_nt: TGTGCCAGCAGCCAAGCGAGGTGGGGCTACACCTTC
d_call: TRBD2; j_call: TRBJ2-1; v_call: TRBV6-6; clone_size: -; cdr3_aa: CASSYSTSPYYNEQFF; cdr3_nt: TGTGCCAGCAGTTACTCGACTAGCCCTTACTACAATGAGCAGTTCTTC
d_call: TRBD1; j_call: TRBJ1-1; v_call: TRBV29-1; clone_size: -; cdr3_aa: CSVDSGRGQPEAFF; cdr3_nt: TGCAGCGTTGATAGTGGGCGGGGACAGCCCGAAGCTTTCTTT
d_call: TRBD2; j_call: TRBJ2-2; v_call: TRBV4-1; clone_size: once; cdr3_aa: CASSRRASGRERTGELFF; cdr3_nt: TGCGCCAGCAGCCGCCGGGCTAGCGGGAGGGAAAGAACCGGGGAGCTGTTTTTT
d_call: -; j_call: TRBJ2-5; v_call: TRBV7-8; clone_size: -; cdr3_aa: CASSLLQETQYF; cdr3_nt: TGTGCCAGCAGCTTACTCCAAGAGACCCAGTACTTC
d_call: TRBD2; j_call: TRBJ2-5; v_call: TRBV19; clone_size: -; cdr3_aa: CASSPGLAGVRETQYF; cdr3_nt: TGTGCCAGTAGCCCTGGACTAGCGGGTGTGCGGGAGACCCAGTACTTC
d_call: -; j_call: TRBJ1-5; v_call: TRBV6-1; clone_size: -; cdr3_aa: CASSESGVQPQHF; cdr3_nt: TGTGCCAGCAGTGAATCGGGGGTCCAGCCCCAGCATTTT
d_call: TRBD1; j_call: TRBJ1-6; v_call: TRBV9; clone_size: -; cdr3_aa: CASSADRVGNSPLHF; cdr3_nt: TGTGCCAGCAGCGCGGACAGGGTAGGCAATTCACCCCTCCACTTT
d_call: -; j_call: TRBJ1-1; v_call: TRBV2; clone_size: -; cdr3_aa: CASRSWGGIEAFF; cdr3_nt: TGTGCCAGCAGGAGCTGGGGGGGGATAGAAGCTTTCTTT
d_call: TRBD2; j_call: TRBJ2-3; v_call: TRBV7-9; clone_size: -; cdr3_aa: CASSPGLAGDWQYF; cdr3_nt: TGTGCCAGCAGCCCTGGACTAGCGGGAGACTGGCAGTATTTT
d_call: -; j_call: TRBJ2-1; v_call: TRBV15; clone_size: -; cdr3_aa: CATSRGKADNEQFF; cdr3_nt: TGTGCCACCAGCAGAGGAAAAGCGGACAATGAGCAGTTCTTC
d_call: TRBD1; j_call: TRBJ2-7; v_call: TRBV19; clone_size: -; cdr3_aa: CASRDRGSYEQYF; cdr3_nt: TGTGCCAGTAGGGACAGGGGCTCCTACGAGCAGTACTTC
d_call: TRBD1; j_call: TRBJ1-5; v_call: TRBV2; clone_size: -; cdr3_aa: CASRVHGTAQSNQPQHF; cdr3_nt: TGTGCCAGCAGAGTCCACGGGACAGCACAAAGCAATCAGCCCCAGCATTTT
d_call: -; j_call: TRBJ2-7; v_call: TRBV7-9; clone_size: many; cdr3_aa: CASSLDTPTPYF; cdr3_nt: TGTGCCAGCAGCTTAGATACACCAACCCCGTACTTC
d_call: -; j_call: TRBJ1-5; v_call: TRBV6-2/TRBV6-3; clone_size: few; cdr3_aa: CASSYSMAGNGQPQHF; cdr3_nt: TGTGCCAGCAGTTACTCGATGGCGGGGAATGGACAGCCCCAGCATTTT
d_call: -; j_call: TRBJ2-5; v_call: TRBV6-4; clone_size: -; cdr3_aa: CASRTRDSKKGETQYF; cdr3_nt: TGTGCCAGCAGGACGCGGGATAGCAAGAAGGGAGAGACCCAGTACTTC
d_call: -; j_call: TRBJ1-2; v_call: TRBV7-9; clone_size: few; cdr3_aa: CASSSVMIGQSNYGYTF; cdr3_nt: TGTGCCAGCAGCTCTGTCATGATCGGACAGTCTAACTATGGCTACACCTTC
d_call: -; j_call: TRBJ1-2; v_call: TRBV6-1; clone_size: -; cdr3_aa: CASSELAGPQGYTF; cdr3_nt: TGTGCCAGCAGTGAACTAGCGGGGCCTCAAGGCTACACCTTC
d_call: -; j_call: TRBJ2-3; v_call: TRBV11-2; clone_size: -; cdr3_aa: CASSLGPADTQYF; cdr3_nt: TGTGCCAGCAGCTTAGGTCCCGCAGATACGCAGTATTTT
d_call: -; j_call: TRBJ1-2; v_call: TRBV7-9; clone_size: -; cdr3_aa: CASSLGGQGNYGYTF; cdr3_nt: TGTGCCAGCAGCTTGGGTGGGCAGGGTAACTATGGCTACACCTTC
d_call: -; j_call: TRBJ1-2; v_call: TRBV4-1; clone_size: -; cdr3_aa: CASSQEGQHNYGYTF; cdr3_nt: TGCGCCAGCAGCCAAGAAGGACAGCACAACTATGGCTACACCTTC
d_call: TRBD2; j_call: TRBJ2-1; v_call: TRBV5-8; clone_size: -; cdr3_aa: CASSLNPGLAGGHEQFF; cdr3_nt: TGTGCCAGCAGCTTAAACCCGGGACTAGCGGGAGGTCATGAGCAGTTCTTC
d_call: -; j_call: TRBJ2-3; v_call: TRBV3-1/TRBV3-2; clone_size: few; cdr3_aa: CASSQDPTDTQYF; cdr3_nt: TGTGCCAGCAGCCAAGACCCAACAGATACGCAGTATTTT
d_call: TRBD2; j_call: TRBJ2-5; v_call: TRBV5-6; clone_size: -; cdr3_aa: CASSRRTSGSWAETQYF; cdr3_nt: TGTGCCAGCTCCCGAAGGACTAGCGGGAGTTGGGCAGAGACCCAGTACTTC
d_call: TRBD2; j_call: TRBJ2-5; v_call: TRBV2; clone_size: -; cdr3_aa: CASILAGGRETQYF; cdr3_nt: TGTGCCAGCATATTAGCGGGGGGGCGCGAGACCCAGTACTTC